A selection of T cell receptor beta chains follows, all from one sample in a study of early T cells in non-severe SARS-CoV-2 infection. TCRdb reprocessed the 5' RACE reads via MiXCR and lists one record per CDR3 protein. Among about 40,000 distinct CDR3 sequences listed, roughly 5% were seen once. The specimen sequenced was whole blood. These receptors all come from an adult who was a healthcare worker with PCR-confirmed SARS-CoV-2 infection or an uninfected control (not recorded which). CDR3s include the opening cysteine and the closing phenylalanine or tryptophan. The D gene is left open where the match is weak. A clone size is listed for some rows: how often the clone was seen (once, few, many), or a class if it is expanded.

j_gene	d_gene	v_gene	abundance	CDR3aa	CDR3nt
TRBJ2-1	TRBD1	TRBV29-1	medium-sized	CSVSGTGVYNEQFF	TGCAGCGTCTCCGGGACAGGGGTTTACAATGAGCAGTTCTTC
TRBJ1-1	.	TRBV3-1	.	CASSSRIGWGAFF	TGTGCCAGCAGCTCCCGGATAGGCTGGGGAGCTTTCTTT
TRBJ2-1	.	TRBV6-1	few	CASSPLIIVYNEQFF	TGTGCCAGCAGTCCACTAATCATAGTCTACAATGAGCAGTTCTTC
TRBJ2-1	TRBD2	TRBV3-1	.	CASRVSGTAYNEQFF	TGTGCCAGCAGGGTTAGCGGGACCGCGTACAATGAGCAGTTCTTC
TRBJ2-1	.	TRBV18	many	CASSPSGDSYNEQFF	TGTGCCAGCTCACCATCTGGGGACTCCTACAATGAGCAGTTCTTC
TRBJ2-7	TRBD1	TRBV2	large	CASSDSWGQDF	TGTGCCAGCAGTGACAGTTGGGGACAGGACTTC
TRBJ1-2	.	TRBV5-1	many	CASSLRPIAGTTNYGYTF	TGCGCCAGCAGCTTGCGCCCTATCGCAGGGACCACCAACTATGGCTACACCTTC
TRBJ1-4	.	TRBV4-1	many	CASSQDEGTTNEKLFF	TGCGCCAGCAGCCAAGATGAGGGGACAACTAATGAAAAACTGTTTTTT
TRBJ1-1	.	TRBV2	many	CASTRDLSDTEAFF	TGTGCCAGCACCAGGGACCTCTCCGACACTGAAGCTTTCTTT
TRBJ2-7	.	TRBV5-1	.	CASSPPANEQYF	TGCGCCAGCAGCCCACCGGCGAACGAGCAGTACTTC
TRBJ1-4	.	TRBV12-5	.	CASGRWPEKLFF	TGTGCTAGTGGCCGGTGGCCTGAAAAACTGTTTTTT
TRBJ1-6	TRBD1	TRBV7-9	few	CASSLTGTVYNSPLHF	TGTGCCAGCAGCTTAACGGGGACAGTTTATAATTCACCCCTCCACTTT
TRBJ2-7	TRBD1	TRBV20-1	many	CSAKITGGYEQYF	TGCAGTGCCAAAATTACAGGGGGCTACGAGCAGTACTTC
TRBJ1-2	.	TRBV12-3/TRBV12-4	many	CASSRQEVVYGYTF	TGTGCCAGCAGTAGACAGGAGGTAGTCTATGGCTACACCTTC
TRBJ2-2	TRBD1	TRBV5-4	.	CASSSLGTVNTGELFF	TGTGCCAGCAGCTCCCTTGGGACAGTGAACACCGGGGAGCTGTTTTTT
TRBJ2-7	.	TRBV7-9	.	CASSLGARWEQYF	TGTGCCAGCAGCTTAGGGGCCCGGTGGGAGCAGTACTTC
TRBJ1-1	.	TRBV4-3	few	CASSQDSPLNTEAFF	TGCGCCAGCAGCCAGGACAGCCCGTTGAACACTGAAGCTTTCTTT
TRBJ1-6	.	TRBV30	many	CAWNPGMEPLHF	TGTGCCTGGAATCCAGGGATGGAACCCCTCCACTTT
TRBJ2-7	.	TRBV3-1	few	CASSQGSSYSYEQYF	TGTGCCAGCAGCCAAGGTAGTTCCTACTCTTACGAGCAGTACTTC
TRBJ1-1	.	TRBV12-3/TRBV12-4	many	CASSFGGKTEAFF	TGTGCCAGCAGTTTTGGAGGTAAAACTGAAGCTTTCTTT
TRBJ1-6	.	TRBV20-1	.	CSEGSPLHF	TGCAGTGAAGGTTCACCCCTCCACTTT
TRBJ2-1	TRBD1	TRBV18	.	CASSPPPGTGGFSYNEQFF	TGTGCCAGCTCACCACCTCCCGGGACAGGGGGCTTCTCCTACAATGAGCAGTTCTTC
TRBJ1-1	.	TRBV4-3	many	CASRVTQGIFSEAFF	TGCGCCAGCAGGGTAACACAGGGAATTTTCTCTGAAGCTTTCTTT
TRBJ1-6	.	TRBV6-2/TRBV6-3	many	CASSYVQISPLHF	TGTGCCAGCAGTTACGTTCAGATCTCACCCCTCCACTTT
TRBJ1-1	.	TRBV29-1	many	CSVEPDMNTEAFF	TGCAGCGTTGAACCAGACATGAACACTGAAGCTTTCTTT
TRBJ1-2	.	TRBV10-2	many	CASTGAGGQRGYTF	TGCGCCAGCACAGGGGCGGGAGGGCAGCGCGGCTACACCTTC
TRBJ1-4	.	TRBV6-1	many	CASSEKATGGEKLFF	TGTGCCAGCAGTGAAAAGGCGACAGGTGGAGAAAAACTGTTTTTT
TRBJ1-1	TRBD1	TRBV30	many	CAWADRGDTEAFF	TGTGCCTGGGCGGACAGGGGAGACACTGAAGCTTTCTTT
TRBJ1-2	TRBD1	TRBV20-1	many	CSASGQGGYGYTF	TGCAGTGCTAGCGGACAGGGCGGCTATGGCTACACCTTC
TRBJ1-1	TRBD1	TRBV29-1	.	CSVELRTGGTEAFF	TGCAGCGTTGAACTGAGGACAGGCGGCACTGAAGCTTTCTTT
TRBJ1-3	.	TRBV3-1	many	CASSQEGRTSYSGNTIYF	TGTGCCAGCAGCCAAGAAGGGCGGACATCGTACTCTGGAAACACCATATATTTT
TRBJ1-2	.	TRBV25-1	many	CASSATFYGYTF	TGTGCCAGCAGTGCCACCTTCTATGGCTACACCTTC
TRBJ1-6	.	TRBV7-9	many	CASSNGQGTSPLHF	TGTGCCAGCAGCAATGGTCAGGGCACTTCACCCCTCCACTTT
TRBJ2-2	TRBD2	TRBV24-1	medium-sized	CATSDSAGGNTGELFF	TGTGCCACCAGTGATTCCGCGGGGGGCAACACCGGGGAGCTGTTTTTT
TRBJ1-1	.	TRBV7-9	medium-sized	CASSLVSAEAFF	TGTGCCAGCAGCTTAGTCAGCGCTGAAGCTTTCTTT
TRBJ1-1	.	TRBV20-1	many	CSARDPKGTAEAFF	TGCAGTGCTAGAGATCCTAAAGGGACCGCTGAAGCTTTCTTT
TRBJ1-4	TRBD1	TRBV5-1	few	CASSLGTGGGEKLFF	TGCGCCAGCAGCTTGGGGACAGGGGGCGGTGAAAAACTGTTTTTT
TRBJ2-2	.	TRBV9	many	CASRLTVNTGELFF	TGTGCCAGCAGACTGACAGTTAACACCGGGGAGCTGTTTTTT
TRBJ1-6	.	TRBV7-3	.	CASSLQLGGNSPLHF	TGTGCCAGCAGCTTACAGTTGGGGGGGAATTCACCCCTCCACTTT
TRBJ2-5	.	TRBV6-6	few	CASSYSKRVQGSETQYF	TGTGCCAGCAGTTACTCGAAGCGGGTACAGGGTAGCGAGACCCAGTACTTC
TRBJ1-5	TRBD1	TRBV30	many	CAWNEGTGNQPQHF	TGTGCCTGGAATGAGGGGACAGGCAATCAGCCCCAGCATTTT
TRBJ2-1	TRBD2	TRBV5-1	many	CASSLDSGRANEQFF	TGCGCCAGCAGCTTGGATAGCGGGAGGGCAAATGAGCAGTTCTTC
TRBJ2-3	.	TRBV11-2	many	CASGRSRTSFLADTQYF	TGTGCCAGCGGCCGATCGCGAACCTCTTTCCTCGCAGATACGCAGTATTTT
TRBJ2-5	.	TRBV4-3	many	CASSPWVSGETQYF	TGCGCCAGCAGCCCCTGGGTCTCGGGGGAGACCCAGTACTTC
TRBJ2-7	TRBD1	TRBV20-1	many	CSANRGYEQYF	TGCAGTGCTAACAGGGGCTACGAGCAGTACTTC
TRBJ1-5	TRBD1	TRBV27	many	CASRRDRGNQPQHF	TGTGCCAGCAGAAGGGACAGGGGCAATCAGCCCCAGCATTTT
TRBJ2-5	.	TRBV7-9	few	CASSLRAGEETQYF	TGTGCCAGCAGCTTGCGGGCGGGCGAAGAGACCCAGTACTTC